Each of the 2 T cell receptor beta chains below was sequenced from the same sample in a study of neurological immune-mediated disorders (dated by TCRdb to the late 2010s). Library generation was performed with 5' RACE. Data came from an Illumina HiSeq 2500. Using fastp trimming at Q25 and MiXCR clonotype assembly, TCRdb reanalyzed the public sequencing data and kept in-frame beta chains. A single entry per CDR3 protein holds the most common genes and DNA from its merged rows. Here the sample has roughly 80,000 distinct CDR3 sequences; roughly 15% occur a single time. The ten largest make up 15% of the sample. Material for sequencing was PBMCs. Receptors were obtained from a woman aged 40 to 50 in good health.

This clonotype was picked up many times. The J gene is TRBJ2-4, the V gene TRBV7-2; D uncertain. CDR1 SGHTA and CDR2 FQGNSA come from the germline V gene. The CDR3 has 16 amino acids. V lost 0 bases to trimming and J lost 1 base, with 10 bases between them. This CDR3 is CASSLARSEAKNIQYF. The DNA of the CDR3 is TGTGCCAGCAGCTTAGCCAGGAGCGAGGCCAAAAACATTCAGTACTTC.

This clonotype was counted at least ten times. The CDR3 DNA reads as TGTGCCAGCGGGCGGGGGACCGAGCAGTTCTTC. Translated, it gives CASGRGTEQFF. V gene TRBV6-5 combines with J gene TRBJ2-1, with TRBD2 identical over 7 bases. The junction had 5 bases not matched to a gene; V was cut back by 8 bases and J by 10 bases. Germline CDR1 MNHEY, CDR2 SVGAGI. The length of the CDR3 is 11 residues.